This passage covers 12 T cell receptor beta chains from one sample sequenced in a study of regulatory T cells in long-lasting Graves disease. Investigators prepared the TCR beta libraries by applying iRepertoire HTBI primers and Arm-PCR of CDR3 regions. TCRdb re-called the multiplex PCR reads with MiXCR, one entry per CDR3 protein. Of 680,000 or so distinct CDR3 sequences listed, approximately 15% were seen once; the top ten hold 15% to 20%. Regarding time point: newly diagnosed GD, antithyroid drugs for less than 3 months. With RNA extracted from PBMCs as input, the TCR library was made. These data also featured in a second study, about T cells in Graves' hyperthyroidism and ophthalmopathy.

The sequencing here drew on peripheral blood mononuclear cells (PBMCs), taken at new diagnosis, from a patient treated with antithyroid drugs. The receptors were gathered from a young woman with Graves disease.

This clonotype has just one count. V usage is TRBV5-1 and J usage is TRBJ2-1, with D perhaps matching TRBD2 (6 bases). Germline lookup yields CDR1 SGHRS and CDR2 YFSETQ. V was clipped by 0 bases and J by 8 bases, with 15 bases between them. This CDR3 comprises 15 residues. CDR3 DNA: TGCGCCAGCAGCTTGGCGGGAGTTAGTAACGATGAGCAGTTCTTC. This encodes CASSLAGVSNDEQFF.

This clonotype was detected many times. V is TRBV2 and J is TRBJ2-1; D remains ambiguous. The CDR3 loop spans 15 amino acids. With 3 bases removed from V and 0 bases from J, the gap between germline ends came to 9 bases. CDR1 and CDR2 (germline): SNHLY, FYNNEI. The CDR3: CASSELAASYNEQFF. The CDR3 DNA is TGTGCCAGCAGTGAGCTTGCAGCCTCCTACAATGAGCAGTTCTTC.

Regarding this clonotype: With a much larger clone just one base away, this may be a read error. V usage is TRBV3-1 and J usage is TRBJ2-7; 8 bases fit TRBD2. Germline V CDR1 and CDR2: LGHDT, YNNKEL (reference sequence). CDR3 size: 15 residues. CDR3 amino acids: CASSQETSGAYKQYF. As DNA, the CDR3 is TGTGCCAGCAGCCAAGAAACTAGCGGAGCCTACAAGCAGTACTTC.

The table lists this clonotype with many counts. This chain uses TRBV12-5 with TRBJ2-6; TRBD1 matches at 7 bases. J gave up 0 bases and V 5 bases, and 10 bases lay outside the gene matches. CDR1 and CDR2 (germline): LGHNT, FRNRAP. The CDR3 totals 18 residues. Here the CDR3 reads CASGIWTGFNSGANVLTF. CDR3 nucleotides: TGTGCTAGTGGTATATGGACAGGATTCAACTCTGGGGCCAACGTCCTGACTTTC.

This clonotype has more than one count but fewer than ten. This chain links TRBV2 with TRBJ2-5; D possibly corresponds to TRBD2 (5 bases). CDR1 and CDR2 (germline): SNHLY, FYNNEI. Deletions cut 3 bases from V and 7 bases from J, with 12 bases between. The CDR3 has 13 amino acids. CDR3: CASSDGLDGTQYF. CDR3 in DNA: TGTGCCAGCAGTGACGGACTGGATGGGACCCAGTACTTC.

This clonotype occurred many times. The rearrangement joins TRBV28 to TRBJ2-3, with D maybe TRBD1 (5 bases). Looked up from germline, CDR1 is MDHEN and CDR2 is SYDVKM. CDR3 size: 13 residues. Trimming took 7 bases from V and 0 from J, leaving 8 bases between them. The CDR3 is CASKAGSTDTQYF. The CDR3 DNA sequence: TGTGCCAGCAAGGCAGGGAGCACAGATACGCAGTATTTT. The full variable domain, rest sourced from reference TRBV28 and TRBJ2-3, is DVKVTQSSRYLVKRTGEKVFLECVQDMDHENMFWYRQDPGLGLRLIYFSYDVKMKEKGDIPEGYSVSREKKERFSLILESASTNQTSMYLCASKAGSTDTQYFGPGTRLTVL.

This clonotype has at least ten counts. The V call is TRBV6-6, the J call TRBJ2-7; D possibly uses TRBD1 or TRBD2 (5 bases each). Trimming took off 0 bases at V and 0 bases at J, with 9 bases between the two ends. Germline assignment: CDR1 MNHNY and CDR2 SVGAGI (reference sequence). CDR3 length equals 15 residues. The CDR3 region is CASSYSSGRSYEQYF. In nucleotides, the CDR3 is TGTGCCAGCAGTTACTCGTCGGGACGCTCCTACGAGCAGTACTTC.

This clonotype was observed many times. The chain uses TRBV6-2 or TRBV6-3 and TRBJ2-1, with 9 bases identical to TRBD1. Per germline, CDR1 MNHEY and CDR2 SVGEGT. The CDR3 totals 13 residues. After removal of 6 bases from V and 8 bases from J, the junction contained 5 bases not matched to a gene. The CDR3 sequence is CASSRDRADEQFF. CDR3 sequence (DNA): TGTGCCAGCAGCCGGGACAGGGCGGATGAGCAGTTCTTC.

The CDR3 loop reads CSATQNRGTGELFF. The CDR3 bases are TGCAGTGCTACCCAAAACAGGGGGACCGGGGAGCTGTTTTTT. The V call is TRBV20-1, the J call TRBJ2-2; 8 bases match TRBD1. This CDR3 comprises 14 residues. CDR1 DFQATT and CDR2 SNEGSKA come from the germline V gene (reference sequence). The junction had 6 bases not matched to a gene; V was cut back by 4 bases and J by 5 bases.

This chain connects TRBV3-1 to TRBJ2-1; D is possibly TRBD2 (7 bases). CDR1 LGHDT and CDR2 YNNKEL come from the germline V gene (reference sequence). This CDR3 is 17 amino acids long. V was trimmed by 2 bases and J by 6 bases, leaving 20 bases between them. The CDR3 DNA sequence: TGTGCCAGCAGCCAAAATTTAGGGGGAGGGCCAAGCAATGAGCAGTTCTTC. It encodes CASSQNLGGGPSNEQFF.

The chain links TRBV11-2 to TRBJ2-1; TRBD2 aligns across 8 bases. CDR1 and CDR2 (germline): SGHAT, FQNNGV. After removal of 3 bases from V and 4 bases from J, the junction contained 8 bases not matched to a gene. The CDR3 covers 16 residues. The CDR3, as DNA: TGTGCCAGCAGCTTCGGGACCCAGCGGGGGTACAATGAGCAGTTCTTC. Amino acids: CASSFGTQRGYNEQFF.

This clonotype came up many times. The chain joins TRBV27 to TRBJ1-1; unclear D gene. V lost 8 bases and J lost 5, with 15 bases in between. CDR1 and CDR2 from the germline V gene are MNHEY and SMNVEV (reference sequence). The CDR3 loop spans 13 amino acids. CDR3 in amino acids: CASGARGLTEAFF. The CDR3 coding sequence is TGTGCCAGCGGTGCGCGGGGTCTAACTGAAGCTTTCTTT.